A selection of T cell receptor beta chains follows, all from one sample in a study of spatial heterogeneity in lung cancer. TCRdb re-called the 5' RACE reads through MiXCR, storing one row per CDR3 protein. This table has some 7,000 distinct CDR3 sequences, about 3.4% appearing once. Source: lung tumor tissue, taken at surgery. These receptor sequences come from a male donor with early-stage non-small cell lung cancer. Both conserved end residues are part of each CDR3. Each record gives: J gene, D gene, clone size, V gene, CDR3 protein, CDR3 DNA. D genes are given only for firm matches. Clone size is given for some rows only: seen once, a few or many times, or a class if the clone is expanded.

J: TRBJ2-5
D: NA
size: many
V: TRBV20-1
CDR3: CSAPSLASETQYF
DNA: TGCAGTGCTCCTTCTCTAGCTTCAGAGACCCAGTACTTC

J: TRBJ2-1
D: NA
size: medium-sized
V: TRBV20-1
CDR3: CSPGKNSYNEQFF
DNA: TGCAGCCCTGGGAAGAATTCCTACAATGAGCAGTTCTTC

J: TRBJ2-1
D: TRBD2
size: many
V: TRBV5-1
CDR3: CASSFGLAGGNEQFF
DNA: TGCGCCAGCAGCTTCGGACTAGCGGGAGGTAATGAGCAGTTCTTC

J: TRBJ2-3
D: NA
size: NA
V: TRBV19
CDR3: CASSIPGSSFTDTQYF
DNA: TGTGCCAGTAGTATCCCGGGGTCGTCATTTACAGATACGCAGTATTTT

J: TRBJ2-7
D: TRBD2
size: many
V: TRBV2
CDR3: CASSGLARGYEQYF
DNA: TGTGCCAGCAGTGGACTAGCGAGGGGCTACGAGCAGTACTTC

J: TRBJ1-3
D: NA
size: many
V: TRBV28
CDR3: CASSAGQVSGNTIYF
DNA: TGTGCCAGCAGTGCAGGACAAGTCTCTGGAAACACCATATATTTT

J: TRBJ1-2
D: NA
size: medium-sized
V: TRBV7-2
CDR3: CASSLVGSGDYGYTF
DNA: TGTGCCAGCAGCTTAGTTGGGTCAGGGGACTATGGCTACACCTTC

J: TRBJ2-7
D: NA
size: NA
V: TRBV6-5
CDR3: CASIRRIAGYEQYF
DNA: TGTGCCAGCATCCGCCGGATCGCGGGCTACGAGCAGTACTTC

J: TRBJ1-1
D: NA
size: medium-sized
V: TRBV5-8
CDR3: CASSLLITEAFF
DNA: TGTGCCAGCAGCTTGTTGATCACTGAAGCTTTCTTT

J: TRBJ2-4
D: NA
size: few
V: TRBV20-1
CDR3: CSARTDRGAPNIQYF
DNA: TGCAGTGCTAGAACGGATCGGGGGGCCCCAAACATTCAGTACTTC

J: TRBJ2-2
D: NA
size: medium-sized
V: TRBV12-3/TRBV12-4
CDR3: CASSLELYGELFF
DNA: TGTGCCAGCAGTTTAGAACTATACGGGGAGCTGTTTTTT

J: TRBJ2-3
D: TRBD2
size: medium-sized
V: TRBV12-3/TRBV12-4
CDR3: CASSPRGGRATGDTQYF
DNA: TGTGCCAGCAGTCCTAGGGGCGGGAGGGCCACGGGAGATACGCAGTATTTT

J: TRBJ2-6
D: NA
size: many
V: TRBV10-3
CDR3: CAISDRISSGANVLTF
DNA: TGTGCCATCAGTGACCGGATAAGCTCTGGGGCCAACGTCCTGACTTTC

J: TRBJ1-1
D: NA
size: many
V: TRBV5-6
CDR3: CASSLGLSNTEAFF
DNA: TGTGCCAGCAGCTTGGGACTGTCGAACACTGAAGCTTTCTTT

J: TRBJ2-3
D: NA
size: medium-sized
V: TRBV7-9
CDR3: CASSSPYTDTQYF
DNA: TGTGCCAGCAGCTCCCCTTACACAGATACGCAGTATTTT

J: TRBJ2-1
D: TRBD2
size: medium-sized
V: TRBV20-1
CDR3: CSAPLGSGGAYNEQFF
DNA: TGCAGTGCTCCCCTGGGTAGCGGGGGGGCCTACAATGAGCAGTTCTTC

J: TRBJ2-7
D: NA
size: medium-sized
V: TRBV5-1
CDR3: CASSFLTEQEQYF
DNA: TGCGCCAGCAGCTTCCTTACAGAACAGGAGCAGTACTTC

J: TRBJ2-1
D: NA
size: many
V: TRBV7-2
CDR3: CASSSLSYNEQFF
DNA: TGTGCCAGCAGCTCTCTAAGTTACAATGAGCAGTTCTTC

J: TRBJ2-2
D: TRBD2
size: many
V: TRBV20-1
CDR3: CSARIGLAGTGELFF
DNA: TGCAGTGCTAGAATAGGACTAGCGGGAACCGGGGAGCTGTTTTTT

J: TRBJ2-2
D: NA
size: many
V: TRBV6-6
CDR3: CASSSGELFF
DNA: TGTGCCAGCAGTTCCGGGGAGCTGTTTTTT

J: TRBJ1-5
D: NA
size: few
V: TRBV7-8
CDR3: CASSLFERGICMAQHF
DNA: TGTGCCAGCAGCTTATTCGAGAGGGGAATCTGCATGGCCCAGCATTTT

J: TRBJ1-1
D: NA
size: many
V: TRBV6-5
CDR3: CASSRGGPANTEAFF
DNA: TGTGCCAGCAGTCGGGGGGGTCCTGCGAACACTGAAGCTTTCTTT

J: TRBJ1-1
D: NA
size: many
V: TRBV19
CDR3: CASSVTGNTEAFF
DNA: TGTGCCAGTAGCGTGACAGGGAACACTGAAGCTTTCTTT

J: TRBJ2-5
D: NA
size: many
V: TRBV4-2
CDR3: CASSQAAGRETQYF
DNA: TGTGCCAGCAGCCAAGCGGCGGGGCGAGAGACCCAGTACTTC

J: TRBJ1-1
D: NA
size: many
V: TRBV7-9
CDR3: CASSRRNTEAFF
DNA: TGTGCCAGCAGTAGGAGAAACACTGAAGCTTTCTTT

J: TRBJ2-7
D: NA
size: medium-sized
V: TRBV11-2
CDR3: CASSIASPGVGNEQYF
DNA: TGTGCCAGCAGCATTGCCTCTCCGGGGGTTGGCAACGAGCAGTACTTC

J: TRBJ1-1
D: TRBD1
size: many
V: TRBV6-5
CDR3: CASSWDSLMNTEAFF
DNA: TGTGCCAGCAGTTGGGACAGCCTTATGAACACTGAAGCTTTCTTT

J: TRBJ2-7
D: NA
size: many
V: TRBV27
CDR3: CASSPQGSYEQYF
DNA: TGTGCCAGCAGTCCACAGGGTTCCTACGAGCAGTACTTC

J: TRBJ1-2
D: NA
size: medium-sized
V: TRBV5-4
CDR3: CASSSLGRERVIAYGYTF
DNA: TGTGCCAGCAGCTCCCTGGGCAGGGAAAGGGTGATCGCCTATGGCTACACCTTC

J: TRBJ2-5
D: NA
size: medium-sized
V: TRBV12-3/TRBV12-4
CDR3: CASSRSGLETQYF
DNA: TGTGCCAGCAGTCGGAGCGGTTTAGAGACCCAGTACTTC

J: TRBJ2-3
D: NA
size: many
V: TRBV29-1
CDR3: CSVGRPQYF
DNA: TGCAGCGTTGGCCGTCCGCAGTATTTT

J: TRBJ1-1
D: NA
size: medium-sized
V: TRBV12-3/TRBV12-4
CDR3: CASSLGDYTEAFF
DNA: TGTGCCAGCAGTTTAGGGGACTACACTGAAGCTTTCTTT

J: TRBJ2-7
D: NA
size: many
V: TRBV7-9
CDR3: CASSFPTEPEQYF
DNA: TGTGCCAGCAGCTTTCCGACGGAGCCCGAGCAGTACTTC

J: TRBJ2-5
D: NA
size: medium-sized
V: TRBV23-1
CDR3: CASSQSYRFSETQYF
DNA: TGCGCCAGCAGTCAATCTTACAGATTTTCAGAGACCCAGTACTTC

J: TRBJ1-6
D: NA
size: many
V: TRBV5-6
CDR3: CASSLGDSPLHF
DNA: TGTGCCAGCAGCTTGGGGGATTCACCCCTCCACTTT

J: TRBJ1-4
D: NA
size: medium-sized
V: TRBV18
CDR3: CASSRTGFDEKLFF
DNA: TGTGCCAGCTCACGAACAGGGTTCGATGAAAAACTGTTTTTT

J: TRBJ2-1
D: TRBD2
size: medium-sized
V: TRBV7-2
CDR3: CADQEGLAVYNEQFF
DNA: TGTGCCGATCAAGAGGGGCTAGCGGTATACAATGAGCAGTTCTTC

J: TRBJ1-1
D: NA
size: many
V: TRBV27
CDR3: CASSLGRHTEAFF
DNA: TGTGCCAGCAGTTTGGGGAGGCACACTGAAGCTTTCTTT

J: TRBJ1-1
D: NA
size: medium-sized
V: TRBV20-1
CDR3: CSAESGWDTEAFF
DNA: TGCAGTGCAGAGAGCGGCTGGGACACTGAAGCTTTCTTT

J: TRBJ2-1
D: NA
size: medium-sized
V: TRBV11-2
CDR3: CASSSGSLNEQFF
DNA: TGTGCCAGCAGCTCTGGATCCCTCAATGAGCAGTTCTTC

J: TRBJ2-5
D: NA
size: many
V: TRBV2
CDR3: CASREYQETQYF
DNA: TGTGCCAGCAGAGAGTACCAAGAGACCCAGTACTTC

J: TRBJ1-2
D: NA
size: medium-sized
V: TRBV7-2
CDR3: CASSLSRIYGYTF
DNA: TGTGCCAGCAGCTTAAGTAGGATATATGGCTACACCTTC

J: TRBJ2-7
D: NA
size: many
V: TRBV3-1
CDR3: CASSPSLGEQYF
DNA: TGTGCCAGCAGCCCTTCCTTGGGCGAGCAGTACTTC

J: TRBJ1-1
D: NA
size: large
V: TRBV4-1
CDR3: CASSQVKDLDREAFF
DNA: TGCGCCAGCAGCCAAGTGAAGGATCTAGACCGAGAAGCTTTCTTT

J: TRBJ2-1
D: NA
size: many
V: TRBV24-1
CDR3: CATSRDSSYNEQFF
DNA: TGTGCCACCAGTCGGGACTCCTCCTACAATGAGCAGTTCTTC

J: TRBJ1-6
D: NA
size: NA
V: TRBV30
CDR3: CAWSPSGVNSPLHF
DNA: TGTGCCTGGAGTCCATCAGGGGTAAATTCACCCCTCCACTTT

J: TRBJ1-2
D: TRBD1
size: many
V: TRBV20-1
CDR3: CSATGQDGGYGYTF
DNA: TGCAGTGCTACCGGACAGGATGGGGGCTATGGCTACACCTTC

J: TRBJ1-2
D: NA
size: many
V: TRBV13
CDR3: CASSSQVGRGYTF
DNA: TGTGCCAGCAGCTCACAGGTGGGGAGGGGCTACACCTTC

J: TRBJ2-5
D: TRBD2
size: many
V: TRBV11-2
CDR3: CASSPLGSGGSRETQYF
DNA: TGTGCCAGCAGCCCTTTAGGTAGCGGGGGCTCAAGAGAGACCCAGTACTTC

J: TRBJ2-7
D: NA
size: medium-sized
V: TRBV9
CDR3: CASSVGSEGSYEQYF
DNA: TGTGCCAGCAGCGTAGGTTCGGAGGGTTCCTACGAGCAGTACTTC

J: TRBJ2-1
D: TRBD2
size: many
V: TRBV5-4
CDR3: CASSLLAGNEQFF
DNA: TGTGCCAGCAGCTTACTAGCGGGGAATGAGCAGTTCTTC